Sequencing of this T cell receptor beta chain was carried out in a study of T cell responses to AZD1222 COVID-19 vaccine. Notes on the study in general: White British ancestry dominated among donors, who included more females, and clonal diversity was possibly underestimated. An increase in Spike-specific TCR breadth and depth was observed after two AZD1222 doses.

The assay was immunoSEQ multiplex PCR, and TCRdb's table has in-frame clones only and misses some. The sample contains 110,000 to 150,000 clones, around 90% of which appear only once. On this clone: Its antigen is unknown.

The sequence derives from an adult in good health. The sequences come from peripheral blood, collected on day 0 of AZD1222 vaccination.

DNA of the CDR3: TGTGCCAGTAGCGCTCCTACGGGGGTGGTGAATCAGCCCCAGCATTTT. The encoded protein is CASSAPTGVVNQPQHF. The chain is built from TRBV19 and TRBJ1-5, with D perhaps matching TRBD1 (5 bases). V was cut by 6 bases and J by 4 bases, with 19 bases left in between. The CDR3 sequence is 16 residues long. Germline CDR1 and CDR2: LNHDA and SQIVND (reference sequence).